This T cell receptor (beta chain) was recorded in a study of cytomegalovirus exposure and HLA in healthy donors. Whole-study findings and limits: The Asian-associated ancestry cluster reportedly had fewer N-insertions than the roughly 700-donor mean in a later analysis. According to reports, the classifier identified cytomegalovirus status with high specificity and sensitivity.

PCR primers comprised 60 Vbeta and 13 Jbeta primers. Only in-frame clones appear in the TCRdb table, and some are missing; sequencing was by immunoSEQ multiplex PCR. The table shows roughly 170,000 clones, with around 83% occurring only once. Germline CDR1 SGHVS, CDR2 FNYEAQ. Deletions cut 3 bases from V and 1 base from J, with 16 bases between. CDR3 length: 18 residues. Worth noting for this clone: Its target is not known.

The sequence was collected from a girl aged 2-15 years in good health and CMV-seropositive. Material: PBMCs. The chain recombines TRBV7-6 with TRBJ2-6; possible D gene TRBD1, 5 bases. The CDR3 DNA follows: TGTGCCAGCAGCTTCTCCGCAGGGCTATATTCTGGGGCCAACGTCCTGACTTTC. Protein sequence: CASSFSAGLYSGANVLTF.